These 30 T cell receptor beta chains came from one sample sequenced in a study of OX40 agonist ivuxolimab in advanced cancers. Assay: immunoSEQ multiplex PCR; the TCRdb copy retains only in-frame clones and omits some. The sample has more than 50,000 clones; roughly 80% are singletons. Sequenced material: CD4+ or CD8+ T cells sorted from blood, taken in a trial of the OX40 agonist ivuxolimab. The receptors stem from an adult with an advanced solid tumor such as melanoma, head and neck, liver or kidney cancer.

The rearrangement uses TRBV6-5 and TRBJ2-1, with D unclear. The CDR3 spans 13 residues. The germline V gene has CDR1 MNHEY and CDR2 SVGAGI. The ends were cut back, 3 bases at V and 0 bases at J, with 3 bases in the middle. CDR3 amino acids: CASSYASYNEQFF. CDR3 bases: TGTGCCAGCAGTTATGCCTCCTACAATGAGCAGTTCTTC.

V gene TRBV5-1 combines with J gene TRBJ1-4; 8 nucleotides match TRBD1. The ends lost 0 bases at V and 10 bases at J; junction bases unmatched: 5. Per the germline V gene, CDR1 is SGHRS and CDR2 is YFSETQ. The CDR3 is 14 amino acids. DNA of the CDR3: TGCGCCAGCAGCTTGGGACAGGGGAACGGAAAACTGTTTTTT. This gives the protein CASSLGQGNGKLFF.

The chain employs TRBV25-1 and TRBJ1-2; D may be TRBD1 (6 bases). In germline, CDR1 is MGHDK, CDR2 SYGVNS. The CDR3 is 14 amino acids. V was pared by 2 bases and J by 3 bases, with 10 bases between. The CDR3 loop is CASSEGRGDYGYTF. In DNA form, the CDR3 reads TGTGCCAGCAGTGAAGGGAGGGGGGACTATGGCTACACCTTC.

The chain links TRBV11-3 to TRBJ2-7; TRBD2 aligns across 9 bases. Germline assignment: CDR1 SGHNT and CDR2 YENEEA. The V and J ends lost 5 bases and 4 bases, in that order; junction bases with no gene match: 9. CDR3 length equals 15 residues. The CDR3 nucleotides are TGTGCCAGCAGCCCGCTTAGCGGGAGCGATTACGAGCAGTACTTC. The encoded protein is CASSPLSGSDYEQYF.

J is TRBJ2-1 and V is TRBV5-6; 9 bases are a match to TRBD1. CDR1 is SGHDT and CDR2 is YYEEEE in the germline V gene. This CDR3 has 15 amino acids. V dropped 4 bases and J dropped 8; count of bases not matched to a gene: 10. The chain's CDR3 is CASSRRDREVDEQFF. The CDR3 DNA follows: TGTGCCAGCAGCCGCCGGGACAGGGAGGTGGATGAGCAGTTCTTC.

This chain links TRBV28 with TRBJ2-2; maybe TRBD2 (5 bases). Germline V gene sequence: CDR1 MDHEN, CDR2 SYDVKM. The CDR3 is 17 amino acids. The V end lost 6 bases, the J end lost 6 bases, and 23 bases lay between the germline ends. CDR3 region: CASSRIRLYDGAGELFF. As DNA, the CDR3 is TGTGCCAGCAGCCGAATAAGACTATATGACGGCGCCGGGGAGCTGTTTTTT.

The rearrangement links TRBV5-1 to TRBJ2-1; D remains ambiguous. The germline V and J ends were trimmed by 7 bases and 3 bases, with 17 bases remaining between them. This CDR3 contains 15 residues. The germline CDR1 and CDR2 sequences are SGHRS and YFSETQ. The CDR3 region has the DNA TGCGCCAGCGCGCCCCTAAACGGAGACTACAATGAGCAGTTCTTC. Residues: CASAPLNGDYNEQFF.

The chain is built from TRBV7-9 and TRBJ1-4; D remains unclear. The V and J ends lost 6 bases and 12 bases respectively, with 11 bases between them. The CDR3 is made up of 11 amino acids. The germline gives CDR1 SEHNR, CDR2 FQNEAQ (reference sequence). The CDR3 sequence: CASRSTGELFF. In DNA form, the CDR3 reads TGTGCCAGCAGGTCAACCGGGGAACTGTTTTTT.

The rearrangement uses TRBV28 and TRBJ2-1, with a tentative D call TRBD2 (6 bases). Germline values: CDR1 MDHEN, CDR2 SYDVKM. This CDR3 is 16 amino acids long. V shed 5 bases and J shed 1 base, with 15 bases lying between them. CDR3 region: CASSTGGRGSYNEQFF. The CDR3 nucleotides are TGTGCCAGCAGTACCGGAGGGCGGGGTTCCTACAATGAGCAGTTCTTC.

The CDR3: CASSRAGTGELFF. The DNA of the CDR3 is TGTGCCAGCAGTAGGGCGGGCACCGGGGAGCTGTTTTTT. V is TRBV11-2 and J is TRBJ2-2, with D perhaps matching TRBD2 (5 bases). The germline V gene has CDR1 SGHAT and CDR2 FQNNGV. Trimming took off 6 bases at V and 4 bases at J, with 9 bases between the two ends. The CDR3 is 13 residues long.

This rearrangement joins TRBV7-6 to TRBJ1-1; 8 bases agree with TRBD1. Trimming took 1 base from V and 7 from J; bases not matched to a gene: 2. Germline assignment: CDR1 SGHVS and CDR2 FNYEAQ. This CDR3 region has 13 residues. Here the CDR3 reads CASSLETGDEAFF. DNA for the CDR3: TGTGCCAGCAGCTTAGAGACAGGGGATGAAGCTTTCTTT.

CDR3 nucleotides: TGTGCCAGCAGTTTAGACAGGGGAAATGAAAAACTGTTTTTT. It is translated as CASSLDRGNEKLFF. V is TRBV5-4 and J is TRBJ1-4; 8 bases are shared with TRBD1. The V gene's germline CDR1 is SGHNT and CDR2 YYREEE (reference sequence). The CDR3 loop spans 14 amino acids. V was clipped by 5 bases and J by 5 bases; unmatched bases: 5.

The gene calls are TRBV20-1 and TRBJ2-1; D assignment may be TRBD1 or TRBD2 (5 bases each). V was trimmed by 4 bases and J by 9 bases, leaving 10 bases between them. The germline V gene encodes CDR1 DFQATT and CDR2 SNEGSKA (reference sequence). CDR3 length: 11 amino acids. The CDR3 nucleotides read TGCAGTGCTACAGGGACCATTGAGCAGTTCTTC. Translating it yields CSATGTIEQFF.

The rearrangement uses TRBV6-5 and TRBJ1-4; 9 bases agree with TRBD1. Germline V gives CDR1 MNHEY, CDR2 SVGAGI. V trimming: 5 bases; J trimming: 10 bases; junction bases outside the gene matches: 11. The length of the CDR3 is 15 residues. CDR3 protein: CASSVVPGQGGKLFF. The CDR3 bases are TGTGCCAGCAGTGTTGTTCCGGGACAGGGAGGAAAACTGTTTTTT.

The chain employs TRBV29-1 and TRBJ1-1; D gene ambiguous. V lost 4 bases, J lost 4 bases, and 10 bases lay in between. The CDR3 extends over 12 amino acids. Germline V lookup: CDR1 SQVTM, CDR2 ANQGSEA. CDR3 DNA sequence: TGCAGCGTTGTCCCGGGGAGCACTGAAGCTTTCTTT. Protein: CSVVPGSTEAFF.

This sequence joins TRBV6-4 and TRBJ2-1, with D perhaps matching TRBD2 (6 bases). Trimming left V 10 bases short and J 4 bases short, with 26 bases between. The V gene's germline CDR1 is MRHNA and CDR2 SNTAGT. The CDR3 extends over 17 amino acids. For the CDR3, the DNA is TGTGCCACCAGCCGGCTAGCGCGAGGCTGGGATTACAATGAGCAGTTCTTC. This codes for CATSRLARGWDYNEQFF.

This clone was counted once. The chain joins TRBV19 to TRBJ1-4, with D unresolved. Germline V gene data show CDR1 as LNHDA and CDR2 as SQIVND (reference sequence). Trimming cost V 6 bases and J 8 bases, with 10 bases left between them. This CDR3 spans 12 amino acids. CDR3 in amino acids: CASRATGEKLFF. CDR3 DNA: TGTGCCAGTAGGGCCACTGGGGAAAAACTGTTTTTT.

This clone was seen only a few times. The CDR3 sequence: CASSTATNRGAVNTEAFF. CDR3 coding DNA: TGTGCCAGTAGTACCGCAACAAACAGGGGTGCCGTGAACACTGAAGCTTTCTTT. The chain has TRBV19 and TRBJ1-1; 7 bases are shared with TRBD1. The CDR3 has 18 residues. Germline assignment: CDR1 LNHDA and CDR2 SQIVND (reference sequence). V shed 4 bases and J 0 bases; nucleotides not matched to a gene: 14.

The chain combines TRBV5-1 with TRBJ2-1, with no clear D. The CDR3 totals 14 residues. Germline V CDR1 and CDR2: SGHRS, YFSETQ. V lost 2 bases to trimming and J lost 1 base, with 7 bases between them. Here the CDR3 reads CASSFDPSYNEQFF. The CDR3 bases are TGCGCCAGCAGCTTCGACCCGTCCTACAATGAGCAGTTCTTC.

The chain recombines TRBV11-3 with TRBJ1-1; maybe TRBD1 (6 bases). The CDR3 is 15 residues long. CDR1 is SGHNT and CDR2 is YENEEA in the germline V gene. Trimming shortened V by 5 bases and J by 0 bases, and 13 bases separated the two germline ends. The DNA of the CDR3 is TGTGCCAGCAGCCCAGGGGCGAACATGAACACTGAAGCTTTCTTT. It specifies CASSPGANMNTEAFF.

The J gene is TRBJ1-1, the V gene TRBV18; 7 bases map to TRBD1. CDR3 length: 14 amino acids. Germline CDR1 KGHSH, CDR2 LQKENI. V trimming: 6 bases; J trimming: 0 bases; junction bases outside the gene matches: 4. CDR3 amino acids: CASSPGQMNTEAFF. Here the CDR3 DNA reads TGTGCCAGCTCGCCGGGACAGATGAACACTGAAGCTTTCTTT. Full variable domain (remainder filled in from reference TRBV18 and TRBJ1-1): NAGVMQNPRHLVRRRGQEARLRCSPMKGHSHVYWYRQLPEEGLKFMVYLQKENIIDESGMPKERFSAEFPKEGPSILRIQQVVRGDSAAYFCASSPGQMNTEAFFGQGTRLTVV.

The genes are TRBV18 and TRBJ2-5, with 8 bases aligning to TRBD2. There are 14 residues in the CDR3. The germline CDR1 and CDR2 sequences are KGHSH and LQKENI. The J segment lost 5 bases and the V segment lost 6 bases, leaving 8 bases of the junction unmatched. This CDR3 reads CASSRVSGSETQYF. DNA for the CDR3: TGTGCCAGCTCCCGCGTAAGCGGGAGTGAGACCCAGTACTTC. Together with reference TRBV18 and TRBJ2-5, the CDR3 gives the full variable domain: NAGVMQNPRHLVRRRGQEARLRCSPMKGHSHVYWYRQLPEEGLKFMVYLQKENIIDESGMPKERFSAEFPKEGPSILRIQQVVRGDSAAYFCASSRVSGSETQYFGPGTRLLVL.

The chain carries TRBV5-1 and TRBJ1-5; D is ambiguous. CDR3 size: 16 residues. CDR1 SGHRS and CDR2 YFSETQ come from the germline V gene. Trimming stripped 0 bases from V and 3 bases from J, with 13 bases between. The CDR3 loop reads CASSLDGSGNNQPQHF. The DNA of the CDR3 is TGCGCCAGCAGCTTGGACGGCAGTGGGAACAATCAGCCCCAGCATTTT.

This clone was observed a single time. This chain uses TRBV27 with TRBJ2-1, with TRBD1 matching 9 bases. The J segment lost 8 bases and the V segment lost 1 base, leaving 6 bases of the junction unmatched. The CDR3 has 15 amino acids. The V gene's germline CDR1 is MNHEY and CDR2 SMNVEV (reference sequence). The CDR3 DNA reads TGTGCCAGCAGTTTATTGGGACAGGGAGGCGATGAGCAGTTCTTC. Encoded protein: CASSLLGQGGDEQFF.

The rearrangement uses TRBV7-3 and TRBJ2-3, with TRBD1 matching 10 bases. Germline CDR1 SGHTA, CDR2 FQGTGA. Trimming cost V 8 bases and J 2 bases; bases outside gene matches: 7. CDR3 length: 15 amino acids. The CDR3 DNA is TGTGCCAGCGGCTGGACAGGGGGAACCACAGATACGCAGTATTTT. Translating gives CASGWTGGTTDTQYF.

J is TRBJ2-5 and V is TRBV5-1, with D hard to call. The CDR3 runs to 14 residues. V was clipped by 4 bases and J by 5 bases, with 15 bases between them. Germline V gene lookup returns CDR1 SGHRS and CDR2 YFSETQ. CDR3 region: CASSLGSSRETQYF. Here the CDR3 DNA reads TGCGCCAGCAGCCTAGGGTCGAGCAGGGAGACCCAGTACTTC.

The V and J genes are TRBV27 and TRBJ2-3, with TRBD2 as a possible D gene (6 bases). The germline V gene encodes CDR1 MNHEY and CDR2 SMNVEV (reference sequence). The CDR3 is 15 residues long. Deletions cut 5 bases from V and 6 bases from J, with 18 bases between. The CDR3 loop is CASSTLIAAGDTQYF. The CDR3 nucleotides read TGTGCCAGCAGTACACTCATAGCGGCCGGGGATACGCAGTATTTT.

In DNA form, the CDR3 reads TGTGCCAGCAGCATCAGCGACGAGCAGTACTTC. It codes for CASSISDEQYF. The V call is TRBV7-9, the J call TRBJ2-7; no firm D call. The germline gives CDR1 SEHNR, CDR2 FQNEAQ (reference sequence). The CDR3 runs to 11 residues. V was trimmed by 5 bases and J by 5 bases, leaving 7 bases between them.

The V and J genes are TRBV6-5 and TRBJ2-5; D assignment may be TRBD1 or TRBD2 (6 bases each). Germline V lookup: CDR1 MNHEY, CDR2 SVGAGI. V lost 4 bases, J lost 5 bases, and 14 bases lay in between. The CDR3 loop spans 14 amino acids. This chain's CDR3 is CASSSSGAGETQYF. DNA of the CDR3: TGTGCCAGCAGTTCGTCGGGGGCAGGGGAGACCCAGTACTTC.

This chain joins TRBV28 and TRBJ2-7; D unresolved. The CDR3 consists of 13 residues. V dropped 3 bases and J dropped 2 bases, with 8 bases sitting between them. Germline V gives CDR1 MDHEN, CDR2 SYDVKM. This CDR3 reads CASSLGLTYEQYF. CDR3 nucleotides: TGTGCCAGCAGTTTGGGCCTAACCTACGAGCAGTACTTC. Filled out from reference TRBV28 and TRBJ2-7, the complete variable domain reads DVKVTQSSRYLVKRTGEKVFLECVQDMDHENMFWYRQDPGLGLRLIYFSYDVKMKEKGDIPEGYSVSREKKERFSLILESASTNQTSMYLCASSLGLTYEQYFGPGTRLTVT.